This TCR beta chain originates from a study of T cells in narcolepsy. Using immunoSEQ multiplex PCR, the repertoire was profiled, and TCRdb retains in-frame clones only, with some absent. This table has about 40,000 clones, approximately 90% appearing once. This clone was observed a handful of times. Trimming shortened V by 8 bases and J by 2 bases, and 12 bases separated the two germline ends. The CDR3 runs 13 residues. Germline V gives CDR1 SNHLY, CDR2 FYNNEI. The chain employs TRBV2 and TRBJ2-5; D is undetermined. This sequence originates from a human donor with narcolepsy. The specimen was CD45RA- memory CD4+ T cells from PBMCs. The CDR3 reads CASAAMLQETQYF. In nucleotides, the CDR3 is TGTGCCAGCGCCGCCATGTTACAAGAGACCCAGTACTTC.